This TCR beta chain was obtained from a study of blood T cell repertoires in COVID-19. Turning to the study itself: Acute and convalescent COVID-19 specimens originated in the United States, Italy and Spain.

This clone has a single count. How the authors handled the data: Nucleated cell counts were estimated from reference gene primer amplification. Profiling relied on immunoSEQ multiplex PCR, and the TCRdb table lists in-frame clones only, not all of them. That table furnishes V, J and clone size, whereas the DNA furnished D and trimming. Of around 130,000 clones listed, about 86% were seen once; the top ten hold approximately 2.4%. This CDR3 has 15 amino acids. Germline-derived CDR1 and CDR2 are SGHAT and FQNNGV. Trimming stripped 1 base from V and 1 base from J, with 8 bases between. Ages ranged from roughly 18 to 100 years, with residence in about 23 US areas. Self-reported history from a screening survey and questionnaire set each donor's cohort.

Specimen: PBMCs or T cells enriched from blood (not recorded which). This clonotype was obtained from a middle-aged man with acute COVID-19. The chain carries TRBV11-2 and TRBJ2-1, with a tentative D call TRBD2 (6 bases). CDR3 coding DNA: TGTGCCAGCAGCTTAGGTCTAGCGTCCTACAATGAGCAGTTCTTC. As protein: CASSLGLASYNEQFF.